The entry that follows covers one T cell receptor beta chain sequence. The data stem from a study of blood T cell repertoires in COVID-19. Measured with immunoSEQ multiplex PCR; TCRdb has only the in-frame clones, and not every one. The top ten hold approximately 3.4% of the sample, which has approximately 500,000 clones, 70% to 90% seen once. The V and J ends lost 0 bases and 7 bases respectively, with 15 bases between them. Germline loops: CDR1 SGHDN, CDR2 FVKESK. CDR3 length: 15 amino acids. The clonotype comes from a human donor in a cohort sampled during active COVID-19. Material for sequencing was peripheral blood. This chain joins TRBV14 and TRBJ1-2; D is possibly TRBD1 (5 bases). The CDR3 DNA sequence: TGTGCCAGCAGCCAAGATATTGTAACAGGTACTGGCTACACCTTC. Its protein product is CASSQDIVTGTGYTF.